What follows describes a single TCR beta chain. This specimen comes from a study of cytomegalovirus exposure and HLA in healthy donors. PCR was performed using 60 Vbeta and 13 Jbeta primers. Profiling relied on immunoSEQ multiplex PCR, and the TCRdb table lists in-frame clones only, not all of them. The sample includes about 96,000 clones, about 70% of them seen just once. The sequence derives from a woman aged 70-85 years in good health and CMV-seropositive. The sample comprised PBMCs.

CDR3 nucleotide sequence: TGTGCCAGCAGCAGGGTAGCGGGAAGTCTTGACGAGCAGTACTTC. Its translation: CASSRVAGSLDEQYF. The chain has TRBV9 and TRBJ2-7, with 8 bases aligning to TRBD2. The CDR3 totals 15 residues. Trimming cost V 4 bases and J 5 bases; bases outside gene matches: 11. The germline gives CDR1 SGDLS, CDR2 YYNGEE.